The 5 T cell receptor beta chains below were found in one sample sequenced in a study of breast tumors, draining lymph nodes, adjacent tissues. TCRdb ran MiXCR on the multiplex PCR reads and lists one entry per CDR3 protein. The table includes tens of thousands of distinct CDR3 sequences, roughly 69% detected once. Sequencing was carried out using breast tumor tissue. Receptors were obtained from a female donor with breast cancer. Some clones in this sample may be carry-over from other donors' samples.

The chain links TRBV11-3 to TRBJ2-3, with D unclear. From germline, CDR1 is SGHNT and CDR2 YENEEA. The CDR3 is 12 amino acids. With 7 bases removed from V and 0 bases from J, the gap between germline ends came to 5 bases. The DNA of the CDR3 is TGTGCCAGCAAATATAGCACAGATACGCAGTATTTT. Protein product: CASKYSTDTQYF.

This chain links TRBV24-1 with TRBJ2-1, with D perhaps TRBD2 (5 bases). This CDR3 has 16 residues. The V gene lost 3 bases and the J gene lost 10 bases, with 21 bases spanning the gap. CDR1 is KGHDR and CDR2 is SFDVKD in the germline V gene. CDR3 sequence reads: CATSDTLAGLGREQFF. Written as DNA, the CDR3 is TGTGCCACCAGTGATACTCTAGCCGGGTTAGGGCGCGAGCAGTTCTTC.

The chain joins TRBV7-2 to TRBJ2-5; TRBD2 matches 8 bases. Trimming cost V 3 bases and J 4 bases; bases outside gene matches: 4. This CDR3 region has 14 residues. The germline V gene encodes CDR1 SGHTA and CDR2 FQGNSA. Here the CDR3 DNA reads TGTGCCAGCAGCTTCCGGGGGGGGGGAGAGACCCAGTACTTC. Residues: CASSFRGGGETQYF.

The chain recombines TRBV19 with TRBJ2-5; 7 bases align to TRBD1. Looked up from germline, CDR1 is LNHDA and CDR2 is SQIVND (reference sequence). The CDR3 is 13 residues long. V shed 4 bases and J 5 bases; nucleotides not matched to a gene: 4. The DNA for the CDR3 is TGTGCCAGTAGTAACAGGGGAAAGGAGACCCAGTACTTC. Its translation is CASSNRGKETQYF.

For this clonotype: It is unclear where the CDR3 begins or ends on the DNA, so no DNA is shown, and the CDR3 is as TCRdb lists it. CDR3: CASSPSYEQYFGPGVGELVF. The chain is built from TRBV7-2 and TRBJ2-2; the DNA was not used to check the table's D call, TRBD1. With termini counted, the CDR3 has 20 amino acids. Germline CDR1 reads SGHTA; CDR2 reads FQGNSA.